Many counts were recorded for the clone carrying this TCR beta chain. The CDR3 runs 15 residues. Unmatched junction bases numbered 10, after V lost 5 bases and J lost 5 bases. Germline CDR1 reads SGHRS; CDR2 reads YFSETQ. On the basis of clinical symptoms, serum thyroxine and TRAb, thyroid ultrasound and orbital computed tomography, diagnoses were made. Amplified TCR beta CDR3 regions came from RNA transcripts. RT-PCR in the first round (using the HTBI primer set) targeted the TCR CDR3. In TCRdb, the multiplex PCR reads were re-called with MiXCR into one record per CDR3 protein. The table has 300,000 to 450,000 distinct CDR3 sequences, 13% seen once. This specimen belongs to a study of T cells in Graves' hyperthyroidism and ophthalmopathy.

Specimen: blood. The rearrangement joins TRBV5-1 to TRBJ2-5, with 9 bases identical to TRBD1. The receptor was derived from a woman aged 18 to 35 with Graves' hyperthyroidism. The CDR3 DNA reads as TGCGCCAGCAGTTACGACGGGACAGGGAGGGAGACCCAGTACTTC. This encodes CASSYDGTGRETQYF.